This T cell receptor (beta chain) was documented in a study of T cells after yellow fever vaccination (dated by TCRdb to about 2019). With regard to the full study: The SMART-Seq v4 Ultra Low Input RNA kit was used to prepare libraries from fractions with low cell numbers. To track T-cell clones before and after primary and booster YFV17D yellow fever vaccination, bulk TCR alpha and beta repertoires were sequenced longitudinally. Bulk PBMC replicates and cell subsets were isolated from blood drawn at multiple timepoints before and after both primary and secondary immunization. Two healthy male donors made up the cohort, one aged 18 to 30 years and the other aged 30 to 40 years. Summary of the overall study and its limitations: A small fraction of clonotypes showed up in both the CD4 and CD8 compartments, probably as a result of convergent recombination. Most clones expanded after primary vaccination (96% of CD4 and roughly 88% of CD8) were re-detected after the booster, suggesting that broad memory maintenance occurred. FACS-sorted repertoires could contain abundant contaminating clonotypes from the bulk population, so computational filtering was required. The secondary T-cell response was weaker than the primary response but faster, peaking on day 5 instead of day 15. Because the study included only a couple of donors, the extent to which the findings can be generalized is limited.

What the treatment or condition label conveys for this sample: live attenuated yellow fever vaccine strain. At every blood-draw timepoint, two biological replicates of bulk PBMCs were collected. A standard Ficoll-Paque protocol was used to isolate PBMCs from peripheral blood. TriZol was used to extract RNA from bulk PBMCs, CD4 and CD8 fractions, and dextramer-positive and dextramer-negative fractions. TCR cDNA was made using 5'RACE template switching, a step that added a universal primer site and unique molecular identifiers. Priming for cDNA synthesis came from both the TCR alpha and TCR beta constant segments. Two PCR steps were used to amplify libraries, with sample barcodes and sequencing adapters being added in the second step. Sequencing of libraries was done on Illumina HiSeq 2500 (2x100 bp) or NovaSeq (2x150 bp). In the authors' own workflow: MIGEC handled demultiplexing of reads and collapsing into UMI consensus sequences, while MiXCR performed V(D)J alignment. Clonotypes responding to the vaccine were identified with edgeR on replicate PBMC samples, with the criteria of FDR below 0.01 and a log2 fold change above 5 up to day 15. CD4 or CD8 identity was assigned to each bulk clonotype according to whether the clonotype was present at higher abundance in the sequenced CD4 repertoire or the sequenced CD8 repertoire. Clones were called with MiXCR by TCRdb after fastp trimmed the public reads at Q25, and only in-frame beta chains were retained. Rows are unified per CDR3 protein, each entry keeping the most common DNA and genes. TCRdb, not the authors, supplied the V and J calls. A total of about 550,000 distinct CDR3 sequences appear in this sample, 15% to 20% of them only once. The ten biggest clones cover over 11% of the sample.

V lost 6 bases and J lost 6 bases; the stretch between them is 9 bases long. Inclusive of the bounding cysteine and phenylalanine, the CDR3 is 11 residues long. Of the read, only the CDR3 DNA is kept; its 33 bases are in frame from base 1. Looking up the germline V gene yields CDR1 MNHEY and CDR2 SVGAGI. This clonotype was recorded once. Its antigen has not been determined. No quality values exist for individual bases; no much larger clone is one base distant. This material consisted of PBMCs, taken 15 days after the yellow fever booster vaccination. The receptor chain draws on TRBV6-5 and TRBJ2-7; the D gene assignment is ambiguous. The origin of this receptor is a man aged 25 to 45 who received the YFV17D yellow fever vaccine. The CDR3 protein: CASRAWGEQYF. The nucleotide sequence is given as TGTGCCAGCAGAGCGTGGGGCGAGCAGTACTTC.